One sample yielded the 18 T cell receptor beta chains listed below, sequenced in a study of CD8 T cells in ankylosing spondylitis. MiXCR was run by TCRdb on the 5' RACE reads, yielding one entry per CDR3 protein. The profile shows 35,000 to 50,000 distinct CDR3 sequences, around 3.8% of them singletons. Sequencing was carried out using blood, either unsorted or a sorted T cell fraction (not recorded which). Receptors were obtained from a female donor with ankylosing spondylitis or in good health (not recorded which).

This clonotype came up many times. The chain recombines TRBV9 with TRBJ2-1; D is unclear. This CDR3 region has 17 residues. Trimming shortened V by 0 bases and J by 0 bases, and 13 bases separated the two germline ends. CDR1 and CDR2 (germline): SGDLS, YYNGEE. The CDR3 protein is CASSVDVAFSSYNEQFF. The CDR3 DNA reads as TGTGCCAGCAGCGTAGACGTAGCCTTTAGCTCCTACAATGAGCAGTTCTTC.

This clonotype was observed at least ten times. The chain combines TRBV9 with TRBJ2-7, with 8 positions matching TRBD1. The V gene end was trimmed by 4 bases and the J gene end by 6 bases; junction bases not matched to a gene: 9. This CDR3 has 14 residues. Germline CDR1 reads SGDLS; CDR2 reads YYNGEE. This chain's CDR3 is CASSTTGEALEQYF. The CDR3 DNA is TGTGCCAGCAGCACGACAGGGGAGGCCCTCGAGCAGTACTTC.

At least ten counts were recorded for this clonotype. The chain combines TRBV9 with TRBJ1-4, with D possibly being TRBD1 (5 bases). The germline V gene encodes CDR1 SGDLS and CDR2 YYNGEE. This CDR3 spans 17 amino acids. The ends were cut back, 0 bases at V and 4 bases at J, with 16 bases in the middle. Here the CDR3 reads CASSVGDVKRSNEKLFF. CDR3 nucleotide sequence: TGTGCCAGCAGCGTAGGGGACGTAAAGAGGAGTAATGAAAAACTGTTTTTT.

This clonotype was seen ten or more times. This chain connects TRBV9 to TRBJ2-1; D not certain. The ends were cut back, 6 bases at V and 9 bases at J, with 16 bases in the middle. The CDR3 is 13 residues long. Per germline, CDR1 SGDLS and CDR2 YYNGEE. The CDR3 loop reads CASNAKGIGEQFF. CDR3 in DNA: TGTGCCAGCAATGCAAAGGGAATCGGTGAGCAGTTCTTC.

This clonotype was counted between two and nine times. The chain uses TRBV9 and TRBJ2-3, with 16 nucleotides matching TRBD2. The CDR3 consists of 17 residues. Germline CDR1 is SGDLS and CDR2 is YYNGEE. J gave up 6 bases and V 4 bases, and 8 bases lay outside the gene matches. Here the CDR3 reads CASSLRGTSGGADTQYF. The CDR3, as DNA: TGTGCCAGCAGCCTCCGTGGGACTAGCGGGGGGGCCGATACGCAGTATTTT.

This clonotype was recorded many times. V and J are TRBV9 and TRBJ1-5; 9 positions agree with TRBD1. The V and J ends lost 1 base and 7 bases, in that order; junction bases with no gene match: 6. Per germline, CDR1 SGDLS and CDR2 YYNGEE. The CDR3 contains 15 residues. In nucleotides, the CDR3 is TGTGCCAGCAGCGTAACCGGGACAGGGAACCAGCCCCAGCATTTT. Its protein is CASSVTGTGNQPQHF.

This clonotype was seen ten or more times. The CDR3 loop is CASSMAGGSGGQPDTQYF. The CDR3 DNA is TGTGCCAGCAGCATGGCGGGGGGATCGGGGGGGCAGCCAGATACGCAGTATTTT. The chain combines TRBV9 with TRBJ2-3, with 8 bases lining up with TRBD2. V was clipped by 4 bases and J by 4 bases; unmatched bases: 17. In germline, CDR1 is SGDLS, CDR2 YYNGEE. The CDR3 extends over 18 amino acids.

This clonotype was observed at least ten times. The CDR3, as DNA: TGTGCCAGCAGCGTAGGGGCTAGCGGGGGGAGCTCCTACGAGCAGTACTTC. Protein: CASSVGASGGSSYEQYF. The V and J genes are TRBV9 and TRBJ2-7; TRBD2 matches at 11 bases. The CDR3 runs 17 residues. Germline V lookup: CDR1 SGDLS, CDR2 YYNGEE. Trimming removed 0 bases from V and 0 bases from J; junction bases left unmatched: 5.

Many counts were recorded for this clonotype. The chain is built from TRBV9 and TRBJ1-4; possible D gene TRBD1, 5 bases. V lost 2 bases, J lost 0 bases, and 8 bases lay in between. CDR1 SGDLS and CDR2 YYNGEE come from the germline V gene. CDR3 size: 15 residues. The CDR3: CASSVTGTTNEKLFF. The CDR3, as DNA: TGTGCCAGCAGCGTTACAGGTACAACTAATGAAAAACTGTTTTTT.

The chain links TRBV9 to TRBJ2-2, with D maybe TRBD1 (6 bases). Germline V gene sequence: CDR1 SGDLS, CDR2 YYNGEE. V was cut by 1 base and J by 1 base, with 8 bases left in between. This CDR3 region has 15 residues. The DNA of the CDR3 is TGTGCCAGCAGCGTAACGACAGGGAACACCGGGGAGCTGTTTTTT. It specifies CASSVTTGNTGELFF.

This clonotype was found many times. This sequence joins TRBV9 and TRBJ1-1; possibly TRBD1 for D (5 bases). The CDR3 consists of 14 residues. Trimming shortened V by 0 bases and J by 2 bases, and 8 bases separated the two germline ends. The germline CDR1 and CDR2 sequences are SGDLS and YYNGEE. The CDR3 loop is CASSVAGHNTEAFF. The CDR3 DNA is TGTGCCAGCAGCGTAGCTGGACATAACACTGAAGCTTTCTTT.

This clonotype showed up many times. The genes are TRBV9 and TRBJ2-7, with a tentative D call TRBD2 (6 bases). Germline lookup yields CDR1 SGDLS and CDR2 YYNGEE. Between the trimmed V and J ends, which lost 4 bases and 2 bases, there was a span of 16 bases. The CDR3 consists of 15 residues. The CDR3 bases are TGTGCCAGCAGCTACTCGGGGACTGCGACCTACGAGCAGTACTTC. It yields the protein CASSYSGTATYEQYF.

Many counts were recorded for this clonotype. The chain employs TRBV9 and TRBJ2-7; D is unresolved. Between the trimmed V and J ends, which lost 0 bases and 5 bases, there was a span of 9 bases. In germline, CDR1 is SGDLS, CDR2 YYNGEE. This CDR3 spans 13 amino acids. The CDR3 nucleotides are TGTGCCAGCAGCGTAGCTCAGTGGGACGAGCAGTACTTC. Protein: CASSVAQWDEQYF.

This clonotype was recorded at least ten times. V gene TRBV9 combines with J gene TRBJ2-2; TRBD2 aligns across 12 bases. The trim removed 4 bases at V and 6 bases at J, leaving 7 bases unmatched. The V gene's germline CDR1 is SGDLS and CDR2 YYNGEE. This CDR3 contains 16 residues. This CDR3 is CASSPLAGGLPGELFF. Here the CDR3 DNA reads TGTGCCAGCAGCCCGCTAGCGGGGGGGCTGCCCGGGGAGCTGTTTTTT.

This clonotype was found many times. V gene TRBV21-1 combines with J gene TRBJ1-1. TRBV21-1 is termed a pseudogene. This CDR3 comprises 14 residues. Here the CDR3 DNA reads TGTGCCAGCCCGCCAGGAGTCTGGGGCACTGAAGCTTTCTTT. Residues: CASPPGVWGTEAFF.

Judged by abundance, this clonotype is medium-sized. The genes are TRBV9 and TRBJ1-1; D not certain. V was clipped by 0 bases and J by 3 bases, with 3 bases between them. CDR3 length: 12 residues. Per the germline V gene, CDR1 is SGDLS and CDR2 is YYNGEE. The chain's CDR3 is CASSVEDTEAFF. Written as DNA, the CDR3 is TGTGCCAGCAGCGTAGAAGACACTGAAGCTTTCTTT.

This clonotype is deemed medium-sized (0.01 to 0.1%). J is TRBJ2-6 and V is TRBV9; D is unclear. This CDR3 is 15 amino acids long. From germline, CDR1 is SGDLS and CDR2 YYNGEE. The V and J ends lost 0 bases and 1 base respectively, with 5 bases between them. The CDR3 bases are TGTGCCAGCAGCGTAGGGGGTTCTGGGGCCAACGTCCTGACTTTC. Encoded protein: CASSVGGSGANVLTF.

This clonotype occurred many times. CDR3 sequence (DNA): TGTGCCAGCAGCGAGACCCTATGGGGATCCAATGAGCAGTTCTTC. Protein: CASSETLWGSNEQFF. This chain joins TRBV9 and TRBJ2-1; D not certain. This CDR3 is 15 amino acids long. The germline gives CDR1 SGDLS, CDR2 YYNGEE. Trimming shortened V by 3 bases and J by 6 bases, and 16 bases separated the two germline ends.